Shown below are 9 T cell receptor beta chains from a single sample sequenced in a study of blood T cell repertoires in COVID-19. Profiled with immunoSEQ multiplex PCR; TCRdb holds only in-frame clones, not every one. Of a few hundred thousand clones in the sample, approximately 91% are singletons; the top ten hold about a sixth. The sequencing sample was made of peripheral blood. The receptor source for this set is a man between 50 and 59 years old with COVID-19, enrolled during active disease.

The chain joins TRBV9 to TRBJ1-2, with D maybe TRBD1 (6 bases). The CDR3 is 13 residues long. Trimming stripped 3 bases from V and 4 bases from J, with 10 bases between. Germline CDR1 and CDR2: SGDLS and YYNGEE. Written as DNA, the CDR3 is TGTGCCAGCAGCGCAGGGGATGGCTATGGCTACACCTTC. It specifies CASSAGDGYGYTF.

This clone has only one observation. The CDR3 bases are TGCGCCAGCAGACGCGACAGAGCCGGCCATGAGCAGTTCTTC. This translates into CASRRDRAGHEQFF. The chain carries TRBV10-1 and TRBJ2-1; a weak D match, TRBD1 (5 bases). V was cut by 6 bases and J by 8 bases, with 17 bases left in between. Per germline, CDR1 WNHNN and CDR2 SYGVQD (reference sequence). The CDR3 totals 14 residues.

V and J are TRBV7-2 and TRBJ2-5, with 7 bases lining up with TRBD2. Germline V gene sequence: CDR1 SGHTA, CDR2 FQGNSA. The V segment lost 3 bases and the J segment 4 bases; nucleotides outside the gene matches: 5. The length of the CDR3 is 14 residues. The CDR3 reads CASSFPGRGETQYF. The CDR3 DNA follows: TGTGCCAGCAGCTTCCCAGGGAGGGGAGAGACCCAGTACTTC.

The CDR3 protein is CASSTTGIYTEAFF. The CDR3 DNA is TGTGCCAGCAGTACCACAGGGATCTACACTGAAGCTTTCTTT. The chain uses TRBV6-6 and TRBJ1-1; TRBD1 might be the D (6 bases). CDR1 is MNHNY, CDR2 SVGAGI, per germline (reference sequence). Trimming pared 5 bases from V and 3 bases from J, leaving 13 bases between. The CDR3 has 14 amino acids.

The V call is TRBV5-1, the J call TRBJ2-1, with a tentative D call TRBD2 (5 bases). CDR1 and CDR2 from the germline V gene are SGHRS and YFSETQ. The CDR3 contains 17 residues. With 3 bases removed from V and 7 bases from J, the gap between germline ends came to 23 bases. DNA for the CDR3: TGCGCCAGCAGCTGGACCACCTCGGGGTCCTCTATTAATGAGCAGTTCTTC. It yields the protein CASSWTTSGSSINEQFF. The full variable domain, in which reference TRBV5-1 and TRBJ2-1 provide the parts outside the CDR3, is KAGVTQTPRYLIKTRGQQVTLSCSPISGHRSVSWYQQTPGQGLQFLFEYFSETQRNKGNFPGRFSGRQFSNSRSEMNVSTLELGDSALYLCASSWTTSGSSINEQFFGPGTRLTVL.

This clone was seen only a few times. The chain links TRBV19 to TRBJ1-3; D call uncertain. Between the trimmed V and J ends, which lost 5 bases and 0 bases, there was a span of 5 bases. This CDR3 has 13 residues. Germline V lookup: CDR1 LNHDA, CDR2 SQIVND (reference sequence). CDR3 bases: TGTGCCAGTAGTCCCAACTCTGGAAACACCATATATTTT. Translated, it gives CASSPNSGNTIYF.

This rearrangement joins TRBV30 to TRBJ1-6; TRBD1 matches at 7 bases. V gave up 4 bases and J gave up 6 bases; unmatched junction bases: 9. Per germline, CDR1 GTSNPN and CDR2 SVGIG (reference sequence). This CDR3 contains 15 residues. CDR3 DNA sequence: TGTGCCTGGAATCGACGGGACAGATTTAATTCACCCCTCCACTTT. The encoded protein is CAWNRRDRFNSPLHF.

The chain links TRBV6-1 to TRBJ2-1; 9 nucleotides match TRBD2. V lost 3 bases and J lost 5; bases outside the gene matches: 14. Germline loops: CDR1 MNHNS, CDR2 SASEGT. There are 18 residues in the CDR3. CDR3 bases: TGTGCCAGCAGTGACGGCCTAGCGGGAAAGTCGGTAGACAATGAGCAGTTCTTC. Translated, it gives CASSDGLAGKSVDNEQFF.

The V gene is TRBV30, the J gene TRBJ2-7; possible D gene TRBD1, 6 bases. Germline values: CDR1 GTSNPN, CDR2 SVGIG (reference sequence). Trimming cost V 3 bases and J 3 bases, with 18 bases left between them. The CDR3 has 15 amino acids. CDR3 loop: CAWSHRAPGLYEQYF. The DNA of the CDR3 is TGTGCCTGGAGCCACAGGGCCCCCGGGCTCTACGAGCAGTACTTC.